The clone carrying this T cell receptor (beta chain) was found a few times. Its antigen remains unidentified. A read error may produce the germline difference seen at one junction end. The sample belongs to a study of T cells in Graves' hyperthyroidism and ophthalmopathy. CDR1 and CDR2 (germline): LNHDA, SQIVND (reference sequence). CDR3 length equals 16 residues. Individuals with ophthalmopathy presented a Clinical Activity Score of at least 3, a NOSPECS grade of at least 4 and a duration under 3 months. Diagnosis relied on clinical symptoms, serum thyroxine and TRAb, thyroid ultrasound and orbital computed tomography. Researchers amplified the TCR beta CDR3 regions from RNA transcripts. The HTBI set primed first-round TCR CDR3 RT-PCR. TCRdb re-called the multiplex PCR reads with MiXCR, one entry per CDR3 protein. The table lists about 400,000 distinct CDR3 sequences, around 13% of them singletons.

Study-wide findings and caveats: A 13 V-J signature model discriminated ophthalmopathy versus stable hyperthyroidism.

This clonotype was obtained from a woman younger than 45 with Graves' ophthalmopathy. Sample: blood. The chain is built from TRBV19 and TRBJ1-2, with D possibly matching TRBD1 (5 bases). The CDR3 nucleotides read TGTGCCAGTTTCGGGTTACGGTCGACAGCCGGATTCGGTTGCTCCTTC. Translation gives CASFGLRSTAGFGCSF.